This T cell receptor beta chain originates from a study of beta chain features in type 1 diabetes. Study background: In age, gender and cell yields, patients were similar to healthy donors.

This clone was seen only a few times. Its specificity is not known. Overall study results and limits: All four CD4+ subsets of Type 1 diabetes patients contained TCRB CDR3s that were moderately but significantly shorter. At VDJ recombination sites, type 1 diabetes patients had fewer insertions and more deleted nucleotides.

Cell sorting via CD45RO/CCR7/CD25/CD127/CD95/CD27 was performed to obtain CD4+ naive, central memory, regulatory and stem cell-like memory cells. The study reverse transcribed the entire isolated RNA, so it sequenced expressed TCRB transcripts. The repertoire was sequenced with immunoSEQ multiplex PCR; TCRdb's copy has only in-frame clones and lacks some. This table holds about 260,000 clones, over 65% found once. The V gene lost 3 bases and the J gene lost 7 bases, with 13 bases spanning the gap. Germline CDR1 and CDR2: MRHNA and SNTAGT. The CDR3 runs 15 residues. This chain connects TRBV6-4 to TRBJ1-6; D may be TRBD1 (5 bases). The sequence was obtained from a man younger than 40 in good health. The sequenced sample consisted of naive CD4+ T cells from blood. The CDR3 loop reads CASSEGVRRNSPLHF. DNA of the CDR3: TGTGCCAGCAGTGAGGGGGTTAGGAGGAATTCACCCCTCCACTTT.